This T cell receptor (beta chain) was captured by sequencing in a study of T cells in localized non-small cell lung cancer. Germline CDR1 is KGHSH and CDR2 is LQKENI. The CDR3 consists of 17 residues. V lost 2 bases to trimming and J lost 0 bases; unmatched junction nucleotides: 9. Some clones are missing from TCRdb's copy, which holds only in-frame ones; the method was immunoSEQ multiplex PCR. The table lists around 40,000 clones, 70% to 90% of them singletons. The sequencing used peripheral blood, collected before any cancer treatment. The TCR sequence derives from a man aged 35 to 69 with stage I lung adenocarcinoma. This chain uses TRBV18 with TRBJ1-1; 7 nucleotides align to TRBD1. The CDR3 DNA follows: TGTGCCAGCTCACCAGAAAGGGGGCTCCTCATGAACACTGAAGCTTTCTTT. It specifies CASSPERGLLMNTEAFF.